This T cell receptor beta chain comes out of a study of T-cell reconstitution after alpha-beta-depleted transplantation in children. Study conclusions and caveats: Expanded clones from the graft, numbering several hundred, reportedly supplied alpha-beta T cells about two months after transplant. Surviving recipient T cells and thymic progenitors produced the high day-60 TCRbeta diversity seen in some patients. T cells produced anew were the main source of T-cell counts and diversity one year after transplant.

The CDR3 runs 17 residues. Per the germline V gene, CDR1 is ENHRY and CDR2 is SYGVKD. V shed 3 bases, J shed 4 bases, and the junction held 12 bases outside the gene matches. This clonotype was recorded at least ten times. What it binds is not known. This sample's TCRbeta library carried unique molecular identifier barcodes. TCRdb itself ran the PCR reads through MiXCR, one entry per CDR3 protein. The sample has hundreds of thousands of distinct CDR3 sequences; approximately 10% are singletons. V gene TRBV10-3 combines with J gene TRBJ2-5, with 9 bases identical to TRBD2. This specimen consisted of peripheral blood, obtained 180 days after TCRalphabeta/CD19-depleted stem cell transplant. This clonotype was sampled from a male patient between 2 and 10 years old who had a stem cell transplant for chronic granulomatous disease, so the T cells may come from the graft donor. CDR3 residues: CAISERWSSGRGETQYF. For the CDR3, the DNA is TGTGCCATCAGTGAAAGGTGGAGTAGCGGGAGAGGAGAGACCCAGTACTTC.